This T cell receptor beta chain came from a study of blood T cell repertoires in COVID-19. Across the whole study: Acute-phase and convalescent COVID-19 samples originated in the United States, Italy and Spain.

V lost 5 bases and J lost 5; bases outside the gene matches: 6. CDR1 and CDR2 from the germline V gene are SGHVS and FQNEAQ. The CDR3 loop spans 14 amino acids. As handled by the study authors: The assay estimated nucleated cells by amplifying reference gene primers. Method: immunoSEQ multiplex PCR; TCRdb's copy keeps in-frame clones and lacks some. D and trimming come from the DNA, and the V and J calls and clone size come from that table. Of about 160,000 clones in the sample, around 74% were seen once. The sample consisted of peripheral blood. The chain recombines TRBV7-8 with TRBJ2-7; TRBD2 matches at 10 bases. The TCR comes from a man aged 70-80 years with acute or convalescent COVID-19. The CDR3 here is CASSPLAGPHEQYF. DNA of the CDR3: TGTGCCAGCAGCCCACTAGCGGGACCCCACGAGCAGTACTTC.